The 23 T cell receptor beta chains reported below all come from one sample, sequenced in a study of T cell clones after liver transplantation. Sequenced by immunoSEQ multiplex PCR; TCRdb stores in-frame clones only, minus some. The sample shows roughly 73,000 clones, 80% of them seen only once. The source was CD4+ T cells from blood, collected before liver transplant. All receptors come from a human donor who received a liver transplant.

The chain carries TRBV4-3 and TRBJ1-5; no clear D. Trimming removed 4 bases from V and 2 bases from J, with 24 bases in between. The CDR3 has 19 residues. Germline values: CDR1 LGHNA, CDR2 YSLEER. The CDR3 is CASSRPGRDLGRGNQPQHF. CDR3 bases: TGCGCCAGCAGCCGCCCCGGGAGGGATCTGGGTCGGGGCAATCAGCCCCAGCATTTT.

The chain employs TRBV7-2 and TRBJ2-7; D not resolved. Trimming cost V 2 bases and J 2 bases, with 13 bases left between them. This CDR3 region has 15 residues. From germline, CDR1 is SGHTA and CDR2 FQGNSA. This CDR3 is CASSLRLIQTYEQYF. The CDR3 DNA reads TGTGCCAGCAGCTTACGTCTAATACAAACCTACGAGCAGTACTTC. Drawing the rest from reference TRBV7-2 and TRBJ2-7, the complete variable domain is GAGVSQSPSNKVTEKGKDVELRCDPISGHTALYWYRQSLGQGLEFLIYFQGNSAPDKSGLPSDRFSAERTGGSVSTLTIQRTQQEDSAVYLCASSLRLIQTYEQYFGPGTRLTVT.

The chain is built from TRBV6-5 and TRBJ1-1; no clear D. This CDR3 has 16 residues. Between the trimmed V and J ends, which lost 2 bases and 3 bases, there was a span of 16 bases. Germline V gene data show CDR1 as MNHEY and CDR2 as SVGAGI. CDR3 coding DNA: TGTGCCAGCAGTTACGACCCCCGCATATTGGACACTGAAGCTTTCTTT. Translating it yields CASSYDPRILDTEAFF.

The V gene is TRBV10-1, the J gene TRBJ2-3; D not resolved. The CDR3 is 12 amino acids. Germline V gives CDR1 WNHNN, CDR2 SYGVQD (reference sequence). V dropped 2 bases and J dropped 11 bases, with 11 bases sitting between them. CDR3 DNA: TGCGCCAGCAGTGAGGGGCAGTTGGGGCAGTATTTT. It codes for CASSEGQLGQYF.

There are a few counts of this clone. This chain joins TRBV6-1 and TRBJ2-1, with D unclear. V gave up 2 bases and J gave up 5 bases, with 10 bases separating them. This CDR3 has 14 amino acids. Germline CDR1 and CDR2: MNHNS and SASEGT. The CDR3 here is CASSEQWHHNEQFF. CDR3 coding DNA: TGTGCCAGCAGTGAACAATGGCATCACAATGAGCAGTTCTTC.

V and J are TRBV29-1 and TRBJ1-2, with a possible D match to TRBD1 (6 bases). The CDR3 covers 14 residues. CDR1 is SQVTM, CDR2 ANQGSEA, per germline. V was cut by 4 bases and J by 4 bases, with 16 bases left in between. The CDR3 is CSVVAGGGGYGYTF. The CDR3 bases are TGCAGCGTTGTCGCGGGGGGCGGGGGCTATGGCTACACCTTC. The full variable domain, rest sourced from reference TRBV29-1 and TRBJ1-2, is SAVISQKPSRDICQRGTSLTIQCQVDSQVTMMFWYRQQPGQSLTLIATANQGSEATYESGFVIDKFPISRPNLTFSTLTVSNMSPEDSSIYLCSVVAGGGGYGYTFGSGTRLTVV.

The J gene is TRBJ1-4, the V gene TRBV21-1. TRBV21-1 is deemed a pseudogene. The CDR3 consists of 18 residues. The CDR3, as DNA: TGTGCCAGCAGCAAAGGAGGGAGGCCGCCAAAAGAGAATGAAAAACTGTTTTTT. It codes for CASSKGGRPPKENEKLFF.

The chain recombines TRBV7-2 with TRBJ2-7; 16 bases are shared with TRBD2. J gave up 5 bases and V 5 bases, and 3 bases lay outside the gene matches. Germline loops: CDR1 SGHTA, CDR2 FQGNSA. This CDR3 spans 15 amino acids. The CDR3 sequence is CASSAGLAGGNEQYF. CDR3 sequence (DNA): TGTGCCAGCAGCGCGGGACTAGCGGGAGGGAACGAGCAGTACTTC.

V and J are TRBV7-9 and TRBJ2-1; either TRBD1 or TRBD2 may fit D (5 bases each). Germline V CDR1 and CDR2: SEHNR, FQNEAQ (reference sequence). Trimming shortened V by 5 bases and J by 6 bases, and 17 bases separated the two germline ends. The CDR3 is 15 amino acids. The CDR3 region is CASSPLRDPINEQFF. The CDR3, as DNA: TGTGCCAGCAGCCCCCTTAGGGACCCCATCAATGAGCAGTTCTTC.

The rearrangement joins TRBV7-9 to TRBJ1-4; D gene ambiguous. Germline CDR1 is SEHNR and CDR2 is FQNEAQ (reference sequence). There are 15 residues in the CDR3. V gave up 5 bases and J gave up 0 bases, with 10 bases separating them. CDR3 bases: TGTGCCAGCAGCGACGGACGTGCAACTAATGAAAAACTGTTTTTT. Residues: CASSDGRATNEKLFF. The full variable domain, completed using reference TRBV7-9 and TRBJ1-4, is DTGVSQNPRHKITKRGQNVTFRCDPISEHNRLYWYRQTLGQGPEFLTYFQNEAQLEKSRLLSDRFSAERPKGSFSTLEIQRTEQGDSAMYLCASSDGRATNEKLFFGSGTQLSVL.

J is TRBJ2-3 and V is TRBV19; D perhaps matches TRBD2 (5 bases). Germline CDR1 reads LNHDA; CDR2 reads SQIVND (reference sequence). V was clipped by 4 bases and J by 6 bases, with 11 bases between them. This CDR3 region has 13 residues. CDR3 region: CASSSTRGDTQYF. The CDR3 DNA follows: TGTGCCAGTAGTAGTACTCGCGGGGATACGCAGTATTTT.

The chain employs TRBV5-1 and TRBJ2-7, with 9 nucleotides matching TRBD1. The junction had 7 bases not matched to a gene; V was cut back by 4 bases and J by 5 bases. The CDR3 is 14 residues long. Germline-derived CDR1 and CDR2 are SGHRS and YFSETQ. This chain's CDR3 is CASSRPGQGDEQYF. The CDR3 nucleotides are TGCGCCAGCAGCAGACCGGGACAGGGAGACGAGCAGTACTTC.

This clone appeared once. This chain connects TRBV19 to TRBJ2-3, with D possibly being TRBD1 (5 bases). V was trimmed by 8 bases and J by 1 base, leaving 13 bases between them. The CDR3 length is 14 residues. From germline, CDR1 is LNHDA and CDR2 SQIVND (reference sequence). The DNA for the CDR3 is TGTGCCAGTGGGGATAGGGGTCGCACAGATACGCAGTATTTT. The encoded protein is CASGDRGRTDTQYF. Full variable domain (remainder filled in from reference TRBV19 and TRBJ2-3): DGGITQSPKYLFRKEGQNVTLSCEQNLNHDAMYWYRQDPGQGLRLIYYSQIVNDFQKGDIAEGYSVSREKKESFPLTVTSAQKNPTAFYLCASGDRGRTDTQYFGPGTRLTVL.

In this sample, this clone turned up a few times. The V gene is TRBV5-1, the J gene TRBJ1-4; TRBD1 matches 7 bases. There are 15 residues in the CDR3. V lost 1 base and J lost 4; bases outside the gene matches: 4. The germline V gene encodes CDR1 SGHRS and CDR2 YFSETQ. The CDR3 region has the DNA TGCGCCAGCAGCTTGAGGGGGCCTAGTAATGAAAAACTGTTTTTT. The encoded protein is CASSLRGPSNEKLFF.

DNA of the CDR3: TGCGCCAGCAGCCAAGGGACTCCCGGAGTGAAGACCCAGTACTTC. Translating gives CASSQGTPGVKTQYF. This chain uses TRBV4-1 with TRBJ2-5, with D perhaps matching TRBD2 (5 bases). V was trimmed by 1 base and J by 6 bases, leaving 15 bases between them. CDR1 is MGHRA and CDR2 is YSYEKL in the germline V gene. The CDR3 loop spans 15 amino acids.

This clone appeared a single time. This rearrangement joins TRBV27 to TRBJ2-6; D is unclear. V was trimmed by 5 bases and J by 0 bases, leaving 5 bases between them. CDR1 and CDR2 (germline): MNHEY, SMNVEV (reference sequence). The CDR3 length is 14 residues. The CDR3 reads CASSKDSGANVLTF. CDR3 DNA sequence: TGTGCCAGCAGTAAAGACTCTGGGGCCAACGTCCTGACTTTC.

This sequence joins TRBV28 and TRBJ2-3; D remains ambiguous. The V and J ends lost 8 bases and 0 bases respectively, with 9 bases between them. CDR3 length: 13 residues. CDR1 and CDR2 (germline): MDHEN, SYDVKM. The CDR3 loop reads CASASASTDTQYF. Here the CDR3 DNA reads TGTGCCAGCGCGTCGGCCAGCACAGATACGCAGTATTTT.

The genes are TRBV11-2 and TRBJ2-1; 11 bases line up with TRBD2. Trimming at V came to 7 bases and at J to 6 bases, leaving 8 bases not matched to a gene. This CDR3 has 15 residues. CDR1 and CDR2 from the germline V gene are SGHAT and FQNNGV. The CDR3, as DNA: TGTGCCAGCATGCGGGCTAGCGGGAGGCTCAATGAGCAGTTCTTC. It encodes CASMRASGRLNEQFF. Full variable domain (rest looked up from reference TRBV11-2 and TRBJ2-1): EAGVAQSPRYKIIEKRQSVAFWCNPISGHATLYWYQQILGQGPKLLIQFQNNGVVDDSQLPKDRFSAERLKGVDSTLKIQPAKLEDSAVYLCASMRASGRLNEQFFGPGTRLTVL.

The chain employs TRBV29-1 and TRBJ2-3; D perhaps matches TRBD1 (6 bases). The CDR3 is 14 residues long. Looked up from germline, CDR1 is SQVTM and CDR2 is ANQGSEA. Between the trimmed V and J ends, which lost 4 bases and 3 bases, there was a span of 14 bases. CDR3 DNA: TGCAGCGTTGGTCGTGGGGGCGAGACAGATACGCAGTATTTT. It translates to CSVGRGGETDTQYF.

The rearrangement links TRBV6-6 to TRBJ1-2; tentatively, D is TRBD1 (6 bases). Germline CDR1 reads MNHNY; CDR2 reads SVGAGI (reference sequence). V lost 10 bases and J lost 5, with 17 bases in between. The CDR3 spans 13 residues. As DNA, the CDR3 is TGTGCCACCTTGGACAGACCTCATTATGGCTACACCTTC. This codes for CATLDRPHYGYTF.

The chain has TRBV5-1 and TRBJ1-3, with 8 nucleotides matching TRBD1. The CDR3 length is 15 residues. Unmatched junction bases numbered 7, after V lost 4 bases and J lost 4 bases. Germline assignment: CDR1 SGHRS and CDR2 YFSETQ. The CDR3 bases are TGCGCCAGCAGCAACCCGGACAGGGCGGGAAACACCATATATTTT. Translation gives CASSNPDRAGNTIYF.

This rearrangement joins TRBV13 to TRBJ1-1; TRBD1 agrees at 12 bases. With V trimmed by 7 bases and J by 5 bases, 14 bases remained unmatched. The CDR3 totals 17 residues. Germline CDR1 reads PRHDT; CDR2 reads FYEKMQ (reference sequence). CDR3 DNA: TGTGCCAGCATCCCCTCCGGGACAGGGGGCGTAGTTACTGAAGCTTTCTTT. It is translated as CASIPSGTGGVVTEAFF.

In its sample, this clone was seen once. The chain links TRBV7-2 to TRBJ2-2, with 7 bases lining up with TRBD2. The CDR3 sequence is 15 residues long. Germline V gene lookup returns CDR1 SGHTA and CDR2 FQGNSA. V shed 0 bases, J shed 5 bases, and the junction held 3 bases outside the gene matches. The DNA for the CDR3 is TGTGCCAGCAGCTTAGCGGGAGGGCAAACCGGGGAGCTGTTTTTT. Its translation: CASSLAGGQTGELFF.